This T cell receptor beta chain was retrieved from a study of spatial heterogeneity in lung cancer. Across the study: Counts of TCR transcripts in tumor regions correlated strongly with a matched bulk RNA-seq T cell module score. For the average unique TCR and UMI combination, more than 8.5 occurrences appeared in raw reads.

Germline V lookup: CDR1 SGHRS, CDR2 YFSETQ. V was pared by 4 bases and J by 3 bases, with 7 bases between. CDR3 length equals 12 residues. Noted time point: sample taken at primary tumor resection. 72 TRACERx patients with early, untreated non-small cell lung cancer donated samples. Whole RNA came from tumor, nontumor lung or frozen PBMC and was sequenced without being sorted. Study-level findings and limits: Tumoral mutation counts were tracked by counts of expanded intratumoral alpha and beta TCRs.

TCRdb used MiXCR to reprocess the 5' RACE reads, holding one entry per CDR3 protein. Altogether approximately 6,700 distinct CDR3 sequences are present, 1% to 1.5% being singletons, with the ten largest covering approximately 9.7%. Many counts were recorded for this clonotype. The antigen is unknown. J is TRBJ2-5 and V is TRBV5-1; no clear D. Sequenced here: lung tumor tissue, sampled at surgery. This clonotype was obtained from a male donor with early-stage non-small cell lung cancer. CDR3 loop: CASSPEEETQYF. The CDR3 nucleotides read TGCGCCAGCAGCCCAGAGGAAGAGACCCAGTACTTC. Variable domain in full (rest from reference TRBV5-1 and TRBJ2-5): KAGVTQTPRYLIKTRGQQVTLSCSPISGHRSVSWYQQTPGQGLQFLFEYFSETQRNKGNFPGRFSGRQFSNSRSEMNVSTLELGDSALYLCASSPEEETQYFGPGTRLLVL.